Each of the 3 T cell receptor beta chains below was sequenced from the same sample in a study of blood T cell repertoires in COVID-19. Sequencing was performed with immunoSEQ multiplex PCR; in TCRdb, only in-frame clones are kept and a portion is missing. The profile shows approximately 200,000 clones, 80% to 90% of them singletons. The sample consisted of peripheral blood. The source of these receptors is a woman aged 80 or over with acute or convalescent COVID-19.

The gene calls are TRBV27 and TRBJ2-7; TRBD1 matches at 7 bases. Germline V lookup: CDR1 MNHEY, CDR2 SMNVEV (reference sequence). J was trimmed by 0 bases and V by 7 bases; bases with no gene match: 3. This CDR3 is 13 amino acids long. The CDR3 nucleotides read TGTGCCAGCATCGACAGGGCCTCCTACGAGCAGTACTTC. It specifies CASIDRASYEQYF.

This chain links TRBV24-1 with TRBJ2-3; 8 nucleotides line up with TRBD2. Germline loops: CDR1 KGHDR, CDR2 SFDVKD. The length of the CDR3 is 15 residues. The V segment lost 8 bases and the J segment 1 base; nucleotides outside the gene matches: 7. The CDR3 loop reads CATTSSGGGTDTQYF. The CDR3 bases are TGTGCCACCACATCGAGCGGGGGCGGCACAGATACGCAGTATTTT.

J is TRBJ1-6 and V is TRBV19; D is possibly TRBD1 (6 bases). This CDR3 spans 12 amino acids. Trimming took 7 bases from V and 10 from J, leaving 11 bases between them. Germline V gives CDR1 LNHDA, CDR2 SQIVND (reference sequence). CDR3 protein: CASNTGLSPLHF. DNA of the CDR3: TGTGCCAGTAATACAGGGCTGTCACCCCTCCACTTT.